Listed below are T cell receptor beta chains from one sample, sequenced in a study of vaccination and CD4 T cells after COVID-19. Their antigen targets remain unknown. TCRdb re-called the PCR reads with MiXCR, one entry per CDR3 protein. The table has under 9,500 distinct CDR3 sequences, roughly 70% seen once. The sequenced sample consisted of CD4+ T cells from blood, cultured in vitro. The receptor source for this set is a human donor who had recovered from COVID-19. CDR3s include the opening cysteine and the closing phenylalanine or tryptophan. The D gene is left open where the match is weak. Not every row has a clone size; where given, it reads once, few, many or a size class.

NA,TRBJ1-2,TRBV30,NA,CAWSVGSDYGYTF,TGTGCCTGGAGTGTAGGGTCGGACTATGGCTACACCTTC
large,TRBJ1-1,TRBV27,TRBD1,CASRTGAANTEAFF,TGTGCCAGCAGGACAGGGGCCGCGAACACTGAAGCTTTCTTT
NA,TRBJ2-5,TRBV12-3/TRBV12-4,NA,CASSKGGGTETQYF,TGTGCCAGCAGTAAAGGGGGAGGTACAGAGACCCAGTACTTC
NA,TRBJ2-5,TRBV20-1,TRBD2,CSASNWLAGESQETQYF,TGCAGTGCTAGTAATTGGCTAGCGGGAGAAAGCCAAGAGACCCAGTACTTC
few,TRBJ1-6,TRBV6-1,TRBD1,CASSGRDSDNSPLHF,TGTGCCAGCAGTGGCCGGGACAGCGATAATTCACCCCTCCACTTT
few,TRBJ1-5,TRBV19,NA,CASSISDARQPQHF,TGTGCCAGTAGTATTAGCGATGCACGTCAGCCCCAGCATTTT
NA,TRBJ1-1,TRBV30,TRBD1,CAWYRGTEAFF,TGTGCCTGGTACAGGGGAACTGAGGCTTTCTTT
NA,TRBJ2-2,TRBV12-3/TRBV12-4,NA,CASSSIRETAAGELFF,TGTGCCAGCAGTTCGATCCGGGAAACAGCAGCCGGGGAGCTGTTTTTT
few,TRBJ1-2,TRBV7-6,NA,CASSLSKDAGYTF,TGTGCCAGCAGCTTATCTAAAGACGCTGGCTACACCTTC
NA,TRBJ1-5,TRBV2,NA,CASSVMVPSNQPQHF,TGTGCCAGCAGTGTCATGGTACCTAGCAATCAGCCCCAGCATTTT
NA,TRBJ1-4,TRBV20-1,TRBD1,CSASSGTGTNEKLFF,TGCAGTGCTAGCTCCGGGACAGGGACTAATGAAAAACTGTTTTTT
NA,TRBJ1-1,TRBV21-1,NA,CASSIEGTDLLPLMNTEAFF,TGTGCCAGCAGCATTGAAGGGACGGATCTCCTGCCCTTAATGAACACTGAAGCTTTCTTT
NA,TRBJ2-3,TRBV24-1,NA,CATSEPTGATDTQYF,TGTGCCACCAGTGAGCCGACCGGGGCCACAGATACGCAGTATTTT
once,TRBJ1-1,TRBV10-3,NA,CAISEKYLNTEAFF,TGTGCCATCAGTGAAAAGTATTTGAACACTGAAGCTTTCTTT
NA,TRBJ2-1,TRBV4-1,TRBD2,CASTRAGGPDNEQFF,TGCGCCAGCACCAGAGCGGGAGGGCCTGACAATGAGCAGTTCTTC
NA,TRBJ2-2,TRBV20-1,NA,CSARELWAGELFF,TGCAGTGCTAGAGAGCTCTGGGCCGGGGAGCTGTTTTTT
NA,TRBJ2-7,TRBV7-8,TRBD2,CASSSAGGGTVFEQYF,TGTGCCAGCAGCTCCGCGGGGGGCGGGACGGTGTTCGAGCAGTACTTC
once,TRBJ2-7,TRBV7-8,TRBD2,CASSTASGGYYEQYF,TGTGCCAGCAGCACCGCTAGCGGGGGATACTACGAGCAGTACTTC
NA,TRBJ2-5,TRBV19,NA,CASSPSRGETQYF,TGTGCCAGTAGTCCCTCGCGAGGGGAGACCCAGTACTTC
NA,TRBJ2-5,TRBV20-1,NA,CSARGGHTRGETQYF,TGCAGTGCGAGAGGAGGCCACACCCGAGGGGAGACCCAGTACTTC
NA,TRBJ1-4,TRBV7-9,TRBD1,CASSSWTGGRTNEKLFF,TGTGCCAGCAGCTCCTGGACAGGGGGCAGAACTAATGAAAAACTGTTTTTT
NA,TRBJ1-5,TRBV12-3/TRBV12-4,NA,CASSFIGNNQPQHF,TGTGCCAGCAGTTTTATCGGTAACAATCAGCCCCAGCATTTT
few,TRBJ1-2,TRBV20-1,TRBD1,CSARDRGTRGYTF,TGCAGTGCTCGAGACAGGGGGACAAGGGGCTACACCTTC
NA,TRBJ2-5,TRBV10-3,TRBD2,CAISASGAAGAQYF,TGTGCCATCAGTGCTAGCGGGGCCGCCGGGGCCCAGTACTTC
few,TRBJ2-7,TRBV20-1,TRBD2,CSADSGMDYEQYF,TGCAGTGCTGATAGCGGGATGGACTACGAGCAGTACTTC
NA,TRBJ2-3,TRBV24-1,NA,CATSETGPPGQDTQYF,TGTGCCACCAGTGAAACCGGGCCGCCTGGTCAAGATACGCAGTATTTT
NA,TRBJ1-3,TRBV5-4,NA,CASSEGGSGNTIYF,TGTGCCAGCTCCGAAGGGGGCTCTGGAAACACCATATATTTT
NA,TRBJ1-4,TRBV5-4,TRBD1,CASSPGGQGNEKLFF,TGTGCCAGCAGCCCTGGGGGACAGGGTAATGAAAAACTGTTTTTT
NA,TRBJ2-1,TRBV18,TRBD2,CASSQGLVGNNEQFF,TGTGCCAGCTCCCAAGGACTAGTGGGAAACAATGAGCAGTTCTTC
NA,TRBJ2-2,TRBV10-2,NA,CASTRDLDTGELFF,TGCGCCAGCACCCGCGACTTAGACACCGGGGAGCTGTTTTTT
few,TRBJ1-5,TRBV7-9,NA,CASSLGNSNQPQHF,TGTGCCAGCAGCTTGGGAAACAGCAATCAGCCCCAGCATTTT
NA,TRBJ2-5,TRBV19,TRBD1,CASSIGQGSVETQYF,TGTGCCAGTAGTATAGGACAGGGGTCGGTGGAGACCCAGTACTTC
few,TRBJ1-2,TRBV2,NA,CASSSQGSNYGYTF,TGTGCCAGCAGCTCGCAGGGATCTAACTATGGCTACACCTTC
NA,TRBJ1-1,TRBV6-2/TRBV6-3,NA,CASSYDRGGLNTEAFF,TGTGCCAGCAGTTACGATAGGGGGGGCTTGAACACTGAAGCTTTCTTT
NA,TRBJ1-3,TRBV19,NA,CASSTRQSGNTIYF,TGTGCCAGTAGCACACGACAGTCTGGAAACACCATATATTTT
NA,TRBJ2-3,TRBV29-1,TRBD2,CSVRRGTTRDTQYF,TGCAGCGTACGCCGAGGGACTACTCGAGATACGCAGTATTTT